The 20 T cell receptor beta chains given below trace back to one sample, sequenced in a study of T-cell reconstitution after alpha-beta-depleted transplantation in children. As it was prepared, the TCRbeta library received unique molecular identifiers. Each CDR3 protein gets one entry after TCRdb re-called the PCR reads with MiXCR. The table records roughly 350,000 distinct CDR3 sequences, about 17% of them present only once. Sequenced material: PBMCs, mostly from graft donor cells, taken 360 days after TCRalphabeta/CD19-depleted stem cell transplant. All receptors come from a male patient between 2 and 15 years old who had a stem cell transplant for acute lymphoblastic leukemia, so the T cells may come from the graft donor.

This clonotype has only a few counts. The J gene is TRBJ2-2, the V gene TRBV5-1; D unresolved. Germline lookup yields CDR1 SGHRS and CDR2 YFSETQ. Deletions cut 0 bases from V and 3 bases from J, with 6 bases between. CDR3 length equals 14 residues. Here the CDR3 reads CASSLGTDTGELFF. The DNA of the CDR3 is TGCGCCAGCAGCTTGGGGACGGACACCGGGGAGCTGTTTTTT. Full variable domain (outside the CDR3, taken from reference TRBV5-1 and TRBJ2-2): KAGVTQTPRYLIKTRGQQVTLSCSPISGHRSVSWYQQTPGQGLQFLFEYFSETQRNKGNFPGRFSGRQFSNSRSEMNVSTLELGDSALYLCASSLGTDTGELFFGEGSRLTVL.

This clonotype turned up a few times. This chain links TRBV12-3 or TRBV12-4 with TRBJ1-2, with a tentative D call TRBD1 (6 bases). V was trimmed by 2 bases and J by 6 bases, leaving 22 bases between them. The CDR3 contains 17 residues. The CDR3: CASSLRGILRDGDGYTF. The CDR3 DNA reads TGTGCCAGCAGTTTAAGGGGGATTCTAAGGGATGGGGATGGCTACACCTTC.

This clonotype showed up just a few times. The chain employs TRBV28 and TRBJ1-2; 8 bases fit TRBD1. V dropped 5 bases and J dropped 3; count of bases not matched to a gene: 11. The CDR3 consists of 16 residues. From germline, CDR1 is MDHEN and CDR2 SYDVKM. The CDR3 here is CASSLPLTGVDYGYTF. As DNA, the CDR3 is TGTGCCAGCAGTCTGCCATTGACAGGGGTAGACTATGGCTACACCTTC.

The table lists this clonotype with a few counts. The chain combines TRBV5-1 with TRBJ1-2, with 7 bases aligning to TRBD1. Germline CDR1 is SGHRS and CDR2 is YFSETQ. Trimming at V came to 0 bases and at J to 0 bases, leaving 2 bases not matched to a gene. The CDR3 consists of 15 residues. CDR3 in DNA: TGCGCCAGCAGCTTGGGACAGGGACCTAACTATGGCTACACCTTC. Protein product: CASSLGQGPNYGYTF.

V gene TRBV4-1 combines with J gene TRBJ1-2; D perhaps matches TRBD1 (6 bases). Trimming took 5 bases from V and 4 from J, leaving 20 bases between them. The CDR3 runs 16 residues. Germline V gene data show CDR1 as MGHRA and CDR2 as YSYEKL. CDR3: CASSSGQGRGSYGYTF. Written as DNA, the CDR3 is TGCGCCAGCAGCTCAGGGCAAGGCAGGGGTTCCTATGGCTACACCTTC.

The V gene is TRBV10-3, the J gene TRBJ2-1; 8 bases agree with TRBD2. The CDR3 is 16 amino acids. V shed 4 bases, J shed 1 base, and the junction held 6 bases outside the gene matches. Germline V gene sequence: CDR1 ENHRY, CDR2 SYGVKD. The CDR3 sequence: CAISGRLAGSYNEQFF. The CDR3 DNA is TGTGCCATCAGTGGGAGGCTAGCGGGTTCCTACAATGAGCAGTTCTTC.

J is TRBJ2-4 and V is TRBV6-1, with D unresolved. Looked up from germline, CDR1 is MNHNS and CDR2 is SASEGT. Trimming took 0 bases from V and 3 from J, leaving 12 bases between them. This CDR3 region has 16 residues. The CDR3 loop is CASSEAIWIGKNIQYF. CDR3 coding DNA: TGTGCCAGCAGTGAAGCGATTTGGATTGGCAAAAACATTCAGTACTTC.

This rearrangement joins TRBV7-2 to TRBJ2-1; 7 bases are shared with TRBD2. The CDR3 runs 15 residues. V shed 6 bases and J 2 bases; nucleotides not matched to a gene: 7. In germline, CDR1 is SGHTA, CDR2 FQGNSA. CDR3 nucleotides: TGTGCCAGCAGTCCCGGGAGGCTAACCTACAATGAGCAGTTCTTC. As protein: CASSPGRLTYNEQFF.

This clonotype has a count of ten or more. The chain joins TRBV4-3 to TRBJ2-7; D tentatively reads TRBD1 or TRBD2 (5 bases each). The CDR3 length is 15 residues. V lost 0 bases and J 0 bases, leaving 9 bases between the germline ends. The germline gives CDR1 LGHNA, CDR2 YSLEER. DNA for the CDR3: TGCGCCAGCAGCCAAGAGGGTGGGGGCTCCTACGAGCAGTACTTC. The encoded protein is CASSQEGGGSYEQYF.

The DNA for the CDR3 is TGCGCCAGCAGCTTGGCCCAAGGCAGCCACTACGAGCAGTACTTC. This gives the protein CASSLAQGSHYEQYF. The gene calls are TRBV5-1 and TRBJ2-7, with unresolved D. Germline assignment: CDR1 SGHRS and CDR2 YFSETQ. V was shortened by 0 bases and J by 3 bases, with 13 bases between the two germline ends. CDR3 length: 15 amino acids.

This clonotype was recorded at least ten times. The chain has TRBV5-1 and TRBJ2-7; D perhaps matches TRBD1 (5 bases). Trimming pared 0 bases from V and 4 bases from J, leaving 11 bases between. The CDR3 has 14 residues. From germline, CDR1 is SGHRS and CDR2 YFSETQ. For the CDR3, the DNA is TGCGCCAGCAGCTTGGGGGGCGCGACTTACGAGCAGTACTTC. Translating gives CASSLGGATYEQYF. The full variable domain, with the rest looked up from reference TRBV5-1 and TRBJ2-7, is KAGVTQTPRYLIKTRGQQVTLSCSPISGHRSVSWYQQTPGQGLQFLFEYFSETQRNKGNFPGRFSGRQFSNSRSEMNVSTLELGDSALYLCASSLGGATYEQYFGPGTRLTVT.

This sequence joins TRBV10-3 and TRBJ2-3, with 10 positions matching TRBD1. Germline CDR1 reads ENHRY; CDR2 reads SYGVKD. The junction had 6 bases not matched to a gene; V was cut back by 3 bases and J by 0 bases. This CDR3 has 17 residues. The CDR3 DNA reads TGTGCCATCAGTGATCGAGACAGGGGGCGAAGCACAGATACGCAGTATTTT. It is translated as CAISDRDRGRSTDTQYF.

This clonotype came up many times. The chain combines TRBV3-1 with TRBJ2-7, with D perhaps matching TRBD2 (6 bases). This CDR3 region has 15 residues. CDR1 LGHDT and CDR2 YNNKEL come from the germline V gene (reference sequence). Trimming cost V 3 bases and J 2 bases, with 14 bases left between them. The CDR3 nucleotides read TGTGCCAGCAGCCAGGGCGGGATCCCCACCTACGAGCAGTACTTC. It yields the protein CASSQGGIPTYEQYF.

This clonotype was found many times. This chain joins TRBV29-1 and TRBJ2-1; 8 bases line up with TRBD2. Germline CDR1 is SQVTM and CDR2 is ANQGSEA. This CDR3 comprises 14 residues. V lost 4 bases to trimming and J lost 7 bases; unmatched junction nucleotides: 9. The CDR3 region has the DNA TGCAGCGTTGCACGGGAGGGCCTATGGAATGAGCAGTTCTTC. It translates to CSVAREGLWNEQFF.

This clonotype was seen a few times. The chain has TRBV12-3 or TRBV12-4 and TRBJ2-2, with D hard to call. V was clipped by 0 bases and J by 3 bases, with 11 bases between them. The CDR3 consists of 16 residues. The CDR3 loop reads CASSLALMGDTGELFF. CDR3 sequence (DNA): TGTGCCAGCAGTTTAGCGCTAATGGGCGACACCGGGGAGCTGTTTTTT.

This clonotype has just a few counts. CDR3 region: CASSLERLTEAFF. The CDR3 DNA sequence: TGTGCCAGCAGCTTAGAAAGGCTGACTGAAGCTTTCTTT. The V call is TRBV11-2, the J call TRBJ1-1; D call uncertain. Deletions cut 0 bases from V and 5 bases from J, with 7 bases between. The CDR3 is 13 residues long. Germline CDR1 SGHAT, CDR2 FQNNGV.

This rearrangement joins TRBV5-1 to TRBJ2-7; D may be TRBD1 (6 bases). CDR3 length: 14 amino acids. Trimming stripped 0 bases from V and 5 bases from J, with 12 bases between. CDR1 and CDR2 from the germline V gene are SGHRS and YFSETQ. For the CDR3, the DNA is TGCGCCAGCAGCTTGGGGATGACAGGTAACGAGCAGTACTTC. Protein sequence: CASSLGMTGNEQYF.

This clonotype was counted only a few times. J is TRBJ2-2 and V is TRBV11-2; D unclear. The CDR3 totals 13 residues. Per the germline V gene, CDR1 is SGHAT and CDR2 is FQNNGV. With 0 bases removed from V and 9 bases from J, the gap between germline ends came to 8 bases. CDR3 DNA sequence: TGTGCCAGCAGCTTAGATGGCGGTTGGGAGCTGTTTTTT. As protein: CASSLDGGWELFF. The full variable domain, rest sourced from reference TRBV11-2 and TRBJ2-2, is EAGVAQSPRYKIIEKRQSVAFWCNPISGHATLYWYQQILGQGPKLLIQFQNNGVVDDSQLPKDRFSAERLKGVDSTLKIQPAKLEDSAVYLCASSLDGGWELFFGEGSRLTVL.

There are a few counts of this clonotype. The CDR3 is CASALGNYGYTF. CDR3 sequence (DNA): TGTGCCAGCGCTCTGGGTAACTATGGCTACACCTTC. V usage is TRBV12-3 or TRBV12-4 and J usage is TRBJ1-2, with unresolved D. The CDR3 runs to 12 residues. Trimming stripped 8 bases from V and 1 base from J, with 8 bases between.

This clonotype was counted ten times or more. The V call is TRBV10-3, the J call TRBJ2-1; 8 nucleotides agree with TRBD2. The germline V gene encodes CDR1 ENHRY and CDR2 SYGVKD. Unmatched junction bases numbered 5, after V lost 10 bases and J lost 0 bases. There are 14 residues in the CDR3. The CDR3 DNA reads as TGTGCCAGTGCCGGGACTAGCTCCTACAATGAGCAGTTCTTC. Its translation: CASAGTSSYNEQFF.